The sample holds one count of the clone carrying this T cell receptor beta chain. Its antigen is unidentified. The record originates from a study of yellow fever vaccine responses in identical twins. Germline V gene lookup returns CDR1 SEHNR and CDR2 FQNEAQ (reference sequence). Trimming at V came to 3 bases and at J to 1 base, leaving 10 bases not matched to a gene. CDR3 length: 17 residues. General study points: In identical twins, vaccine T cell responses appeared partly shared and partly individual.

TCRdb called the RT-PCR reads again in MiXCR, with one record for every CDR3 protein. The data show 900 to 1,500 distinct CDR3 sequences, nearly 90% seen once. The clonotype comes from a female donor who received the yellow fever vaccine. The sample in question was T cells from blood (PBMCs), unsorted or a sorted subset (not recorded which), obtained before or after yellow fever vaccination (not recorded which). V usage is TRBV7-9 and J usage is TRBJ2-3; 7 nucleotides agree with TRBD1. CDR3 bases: TGTGCCAGCAGCTTCGGCCACAGGGGCAGCGGCACAGATACGCAGTATTTT. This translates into CASSFGHRGSGTDTQYF.